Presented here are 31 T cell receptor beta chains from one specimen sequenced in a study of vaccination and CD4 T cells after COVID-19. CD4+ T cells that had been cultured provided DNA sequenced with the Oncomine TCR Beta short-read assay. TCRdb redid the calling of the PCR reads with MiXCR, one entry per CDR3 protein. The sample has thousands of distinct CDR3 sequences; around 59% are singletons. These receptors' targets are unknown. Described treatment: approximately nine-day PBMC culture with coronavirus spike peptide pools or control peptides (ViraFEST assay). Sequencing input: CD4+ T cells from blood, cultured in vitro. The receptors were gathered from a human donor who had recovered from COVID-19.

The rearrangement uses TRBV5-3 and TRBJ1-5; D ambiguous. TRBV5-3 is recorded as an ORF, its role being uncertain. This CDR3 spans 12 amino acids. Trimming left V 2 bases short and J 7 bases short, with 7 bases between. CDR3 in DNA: TGTGCCAGAAGCTTCCTGGGGCAGCCCCAGCATTTT. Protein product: CARSFLGQPQHF.

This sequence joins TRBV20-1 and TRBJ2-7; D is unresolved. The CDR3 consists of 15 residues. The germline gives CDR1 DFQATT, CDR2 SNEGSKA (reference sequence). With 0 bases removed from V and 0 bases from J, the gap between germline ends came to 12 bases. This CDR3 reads CSARETGPTSYEQYF. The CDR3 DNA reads TGCAGTGCTAGAGAAACCGGGCCGACCTCCTACGAGCAGTACTTC.

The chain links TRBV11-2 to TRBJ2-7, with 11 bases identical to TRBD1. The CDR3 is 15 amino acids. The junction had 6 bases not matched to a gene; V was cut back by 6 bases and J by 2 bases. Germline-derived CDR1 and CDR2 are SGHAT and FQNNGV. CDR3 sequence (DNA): TGTGCCAGCAGACGTCCGGGACAGGGGGCCTACGAGCAGTACTTC. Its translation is CASRRPGQGAYEQYF.

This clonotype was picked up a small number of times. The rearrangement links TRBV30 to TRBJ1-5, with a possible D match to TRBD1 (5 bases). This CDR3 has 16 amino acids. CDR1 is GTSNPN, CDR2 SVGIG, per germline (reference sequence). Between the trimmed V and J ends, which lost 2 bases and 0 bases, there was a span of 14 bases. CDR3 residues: CAWSPGLEYSNQPQHF. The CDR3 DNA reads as TGTGCCTGGAGTCCAGGGCTCGAATATAGCAATCAGCCCCAGCATTTT.

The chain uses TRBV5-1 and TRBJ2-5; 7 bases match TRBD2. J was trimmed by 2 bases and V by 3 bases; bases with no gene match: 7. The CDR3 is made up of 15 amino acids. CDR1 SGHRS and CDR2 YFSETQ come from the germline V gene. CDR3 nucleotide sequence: TGCGCCAGCAGCTGGAGGCCGGGACTACAAGAGACCCAGTACTTC. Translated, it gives CASSWRPGLQETQYF.

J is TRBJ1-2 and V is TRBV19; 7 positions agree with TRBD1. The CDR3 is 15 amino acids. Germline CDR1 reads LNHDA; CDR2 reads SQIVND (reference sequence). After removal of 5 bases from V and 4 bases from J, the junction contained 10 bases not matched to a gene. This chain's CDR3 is CASSLLQGGSYGYTF. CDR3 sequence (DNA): TGTGCCAGTAGTTTGCTCCAGGGGGGGAGCTATGGCTACACCTTC.

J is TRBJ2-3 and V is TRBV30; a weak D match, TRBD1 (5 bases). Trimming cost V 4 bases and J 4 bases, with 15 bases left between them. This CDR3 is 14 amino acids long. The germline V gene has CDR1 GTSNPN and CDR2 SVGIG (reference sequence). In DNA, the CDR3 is TGTGCCTGGATGGACACCCGAAGGGCAGATACGCAGTATTTT. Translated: CAWMDTRRADTQYF.

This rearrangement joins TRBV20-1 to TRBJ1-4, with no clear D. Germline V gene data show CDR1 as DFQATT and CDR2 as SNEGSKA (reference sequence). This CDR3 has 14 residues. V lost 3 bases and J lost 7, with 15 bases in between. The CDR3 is CSASPPRMSEKLFF. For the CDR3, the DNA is TGCAGTGCTAGCCCACCACGGATGAGTGAAAAACTGTTTTTT.

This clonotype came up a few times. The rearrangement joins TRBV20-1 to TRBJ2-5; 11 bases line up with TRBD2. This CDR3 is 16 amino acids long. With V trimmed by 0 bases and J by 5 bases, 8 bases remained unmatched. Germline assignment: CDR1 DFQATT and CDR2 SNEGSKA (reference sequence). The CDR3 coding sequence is TGCAGTGCTAGAGACTCTGTAGCGGGGGGGCTTGAGACCCAGTACTTC. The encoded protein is CSARDSVAGGLETQYF.

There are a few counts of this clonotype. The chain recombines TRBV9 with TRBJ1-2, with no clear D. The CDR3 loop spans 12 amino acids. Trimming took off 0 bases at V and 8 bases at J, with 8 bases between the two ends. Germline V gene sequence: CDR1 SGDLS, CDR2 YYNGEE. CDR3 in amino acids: CASSVAGDGYTF. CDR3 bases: TGTGCCAGCAGCGTAGCCGGCGACGGCTACACCTTC. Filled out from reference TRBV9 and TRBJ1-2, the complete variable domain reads DSGVTQTPKHLITATGQRVTLRCSPRSGDLSVYWYQQSLDQGLQFLIQYYNGEERAKGNILERFSAQQFPDLHSELNLSSLELGDSALYFCASSVAGDGYTFGSGTRLTVV.

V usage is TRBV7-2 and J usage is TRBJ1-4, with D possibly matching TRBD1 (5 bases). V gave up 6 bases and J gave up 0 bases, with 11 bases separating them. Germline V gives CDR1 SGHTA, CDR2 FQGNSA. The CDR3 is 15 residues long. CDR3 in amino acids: CASSATASTNEKLFF. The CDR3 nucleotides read TGTGCCAGCAGTGCGACAGCCTCAACTAATGAAAAACTGTTTTTT. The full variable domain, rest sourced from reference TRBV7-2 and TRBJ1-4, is GAGVSQSPSNKVTEKGKDVELRCDPISGHTALYWYRQSLGQGLEFLIYFQGNSAPDKSGLPSDRFSAERTGGSVSTLTIQRTQQEDSAVYLCASSATASTNEKLFFGSGTQLSVL.

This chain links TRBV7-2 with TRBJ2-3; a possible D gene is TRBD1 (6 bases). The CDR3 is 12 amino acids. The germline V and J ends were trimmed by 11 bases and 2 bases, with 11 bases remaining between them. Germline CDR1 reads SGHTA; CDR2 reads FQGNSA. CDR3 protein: CACGGYTDTQYF. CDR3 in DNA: TGTGCCTGTGGGGGCTACACAGATACGCAGTATTTT.

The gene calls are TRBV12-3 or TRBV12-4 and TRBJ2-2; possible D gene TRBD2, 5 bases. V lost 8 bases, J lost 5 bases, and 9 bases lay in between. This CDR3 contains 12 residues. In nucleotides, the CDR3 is TGTGCCAGCGGCCGAGGGACCGGGGAGCTGTTTTTT. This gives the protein CASGRGTGELFF.

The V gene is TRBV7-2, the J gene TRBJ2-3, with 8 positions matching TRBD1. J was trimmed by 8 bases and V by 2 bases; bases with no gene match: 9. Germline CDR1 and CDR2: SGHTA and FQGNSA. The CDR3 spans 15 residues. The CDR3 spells CASSLQGAPQGTQYF. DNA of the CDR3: TGTGCCAGCAGCTTACAGGGGGCGCCTCAGGGTACGCAGTATTTT. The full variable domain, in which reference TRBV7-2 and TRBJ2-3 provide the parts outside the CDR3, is GAGVSQSPSNKVTEKGKDVELRCDPISGHTALYWYRQSLGQGLEFLIYFQGNSAPDKSGLPSDRFSAERTGGSVSTLTIQRTQQEDSAVYLCASSLQGAPQGTQYFGPGTRLTVL.

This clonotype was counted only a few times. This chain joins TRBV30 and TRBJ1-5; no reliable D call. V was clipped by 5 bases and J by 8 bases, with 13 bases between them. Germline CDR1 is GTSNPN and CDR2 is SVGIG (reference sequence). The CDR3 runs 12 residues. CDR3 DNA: TGTGCCTGGGGAGGCGTGAGGGAGCCCCAGCATTTT. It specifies CAWGGVREPQHF.

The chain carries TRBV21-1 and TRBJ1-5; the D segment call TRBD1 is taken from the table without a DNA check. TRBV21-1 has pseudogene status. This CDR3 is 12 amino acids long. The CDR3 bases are TGTGCCAGCCCGCAGGGGGGTCAGCCCCAGCATTTT. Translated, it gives CASPQGGQPQHF.

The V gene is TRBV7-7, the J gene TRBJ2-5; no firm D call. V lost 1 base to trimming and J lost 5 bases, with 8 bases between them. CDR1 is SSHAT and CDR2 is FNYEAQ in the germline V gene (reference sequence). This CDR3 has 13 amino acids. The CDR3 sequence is CASSLETRETQYF. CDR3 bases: TGTGCCAGCAGCTTAGAGACGAGGGAGACCCAGTACTTC. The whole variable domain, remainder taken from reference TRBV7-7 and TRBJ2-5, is GAGVSQSPRYKVTKRGQDVTLRCDPISSHATLYWYQQALGQGPEFLTYFNYEAQPDKSGLPSDRFSAERPEGSISTLTIQRTEQRDSAMYRCASSLETRETQYFGPGTRLLVL.

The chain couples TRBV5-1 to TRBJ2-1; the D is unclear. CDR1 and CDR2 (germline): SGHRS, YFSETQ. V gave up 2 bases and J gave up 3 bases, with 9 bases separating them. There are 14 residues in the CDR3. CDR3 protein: CASSLEGLYNEQFF. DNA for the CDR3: TGCGCCAGCAGCTTAGAAGGTCTCTACAATGAGCAGTTCTTC. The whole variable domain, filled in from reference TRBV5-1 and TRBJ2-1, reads KAGVTQTPRYLIKTRGQQVTLSCSPISGHRSVSWYQQTPGQGLQFLFEYFSETQRNKGNFPGRFSGRQFSNSRSEMNVSTLELGDSALYLCASSLEGLYNEQFFGPGTRLTVL.

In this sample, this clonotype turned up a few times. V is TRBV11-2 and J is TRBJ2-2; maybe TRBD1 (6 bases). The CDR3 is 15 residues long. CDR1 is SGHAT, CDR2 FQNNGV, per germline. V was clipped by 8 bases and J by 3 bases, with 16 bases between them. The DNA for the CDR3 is TGTGCCAGCTCCCAGATTGGGGGCGACACCGGGGAGCTGTTTTTT. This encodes CASSQIGGDTGELFF.

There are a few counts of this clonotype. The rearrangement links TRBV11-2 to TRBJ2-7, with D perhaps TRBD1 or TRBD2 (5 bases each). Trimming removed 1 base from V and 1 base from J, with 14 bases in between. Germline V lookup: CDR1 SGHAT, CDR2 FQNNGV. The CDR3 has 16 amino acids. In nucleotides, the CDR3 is TGTGCCAGCAGCTTAGGGAGAGGGACGGGTTCCTACGAGCAGTACTTC. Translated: CASSLGRGTGSYEQYF. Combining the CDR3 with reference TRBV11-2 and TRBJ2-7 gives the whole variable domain EAGVAQSPRYKIIEKRQSVAFWCNPISGHATLYWYQQILGQGPKLLIQFQNNGVVDDSQLPKDRFSAERLKGVDSTLKIQPAKLEDSAVYLCASSLGRGTGSYEQYFGPGTRLTVT.

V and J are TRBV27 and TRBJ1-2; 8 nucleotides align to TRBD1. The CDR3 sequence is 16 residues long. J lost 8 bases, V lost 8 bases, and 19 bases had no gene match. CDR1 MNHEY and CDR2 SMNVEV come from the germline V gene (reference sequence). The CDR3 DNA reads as TGTGCCAGCGGAGATATCGGACAGGGAGTAAGGAACGGCTACACCTTC. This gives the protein CASGDIGQGVRNGYTF.

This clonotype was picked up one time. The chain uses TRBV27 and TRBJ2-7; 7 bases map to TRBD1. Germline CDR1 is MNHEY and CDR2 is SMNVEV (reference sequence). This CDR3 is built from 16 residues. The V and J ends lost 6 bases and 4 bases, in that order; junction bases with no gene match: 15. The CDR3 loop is CASSSPDSTGRYEQYF. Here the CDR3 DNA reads TGTGCCAGCAGCTCACCCGACTCGACAGGGCGGTACGAGCAGTACTTC.

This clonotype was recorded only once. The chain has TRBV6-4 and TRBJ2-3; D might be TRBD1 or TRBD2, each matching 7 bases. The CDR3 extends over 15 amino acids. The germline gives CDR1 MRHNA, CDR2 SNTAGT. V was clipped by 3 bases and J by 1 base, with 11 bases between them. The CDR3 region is CASSESGGGTDTQYF. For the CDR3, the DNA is TGTGCCAGCAGTGAGTCAGGGGGGGGCACAGATACGCAGTATTTT.

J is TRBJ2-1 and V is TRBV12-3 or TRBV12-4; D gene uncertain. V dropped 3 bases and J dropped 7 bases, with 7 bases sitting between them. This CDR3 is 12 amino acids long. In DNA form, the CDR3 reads TGTGCCAGCAGTTTTCCCCGGAATGAGCAGTTCTTC. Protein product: CASSFPRNEQFF.

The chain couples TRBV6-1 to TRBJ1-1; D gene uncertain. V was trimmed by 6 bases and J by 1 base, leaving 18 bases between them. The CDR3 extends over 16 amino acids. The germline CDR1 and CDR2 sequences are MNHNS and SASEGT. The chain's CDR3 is CASRTGWEGENTEAFF. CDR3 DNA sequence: TGTGCCAGCAGAACGGGGTGGGAGGGAGAGAACACTGAAGCTTTCTTT.

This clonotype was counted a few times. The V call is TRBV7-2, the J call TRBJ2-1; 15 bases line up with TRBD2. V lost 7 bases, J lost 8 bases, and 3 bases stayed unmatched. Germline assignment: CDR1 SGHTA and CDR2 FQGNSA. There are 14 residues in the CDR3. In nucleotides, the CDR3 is TGTGCCAGCATAAGGACTAGCGGGGGGGATGAGCAGTTCTTC. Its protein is CASIRTSGGDEQFF.

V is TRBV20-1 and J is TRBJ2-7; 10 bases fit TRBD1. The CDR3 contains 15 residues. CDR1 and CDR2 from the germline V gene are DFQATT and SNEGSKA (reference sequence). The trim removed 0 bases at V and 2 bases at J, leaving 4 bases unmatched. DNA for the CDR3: TGCAGTGCTAGAGAGGGGGGACAGGGGCCCTACGAGCAGTACTTC. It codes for CSAREGGQGPYEQYF.

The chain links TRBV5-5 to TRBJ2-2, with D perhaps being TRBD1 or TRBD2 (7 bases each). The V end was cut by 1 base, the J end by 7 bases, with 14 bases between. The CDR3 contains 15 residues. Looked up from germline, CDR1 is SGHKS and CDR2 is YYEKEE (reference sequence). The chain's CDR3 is CASSLISGTVGELFF. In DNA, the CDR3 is TGTGCCAGCAGCTTGATAAGCGGGACAGTCGGGGAGCTGTTTTTT.

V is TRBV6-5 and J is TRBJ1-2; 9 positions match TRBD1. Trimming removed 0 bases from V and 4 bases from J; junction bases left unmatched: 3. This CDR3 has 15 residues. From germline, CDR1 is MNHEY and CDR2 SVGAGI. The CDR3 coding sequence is TGTGCCAGCAGTTACTCCGGGACAGGGTCCTATGGCTACACCTTC. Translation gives CASSYSGTGSYGYTF.

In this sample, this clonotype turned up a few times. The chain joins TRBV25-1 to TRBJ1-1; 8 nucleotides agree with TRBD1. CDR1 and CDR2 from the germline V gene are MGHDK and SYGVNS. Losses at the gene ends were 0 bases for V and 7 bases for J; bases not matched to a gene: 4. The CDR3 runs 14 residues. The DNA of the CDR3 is TGTGCCAGCAGTGAATATGCGGGACAGGATGAAGCTTTCTTT. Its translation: CASSEYAGQDEAFF.

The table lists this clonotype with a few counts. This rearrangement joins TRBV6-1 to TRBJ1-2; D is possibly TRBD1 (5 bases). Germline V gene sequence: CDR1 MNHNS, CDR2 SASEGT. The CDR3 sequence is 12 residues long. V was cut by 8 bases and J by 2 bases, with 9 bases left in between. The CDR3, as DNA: TGTGCCAGCGGGCAGGGCAACTATGGCTACACCTTC. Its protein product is CASGQGNYGYTF.